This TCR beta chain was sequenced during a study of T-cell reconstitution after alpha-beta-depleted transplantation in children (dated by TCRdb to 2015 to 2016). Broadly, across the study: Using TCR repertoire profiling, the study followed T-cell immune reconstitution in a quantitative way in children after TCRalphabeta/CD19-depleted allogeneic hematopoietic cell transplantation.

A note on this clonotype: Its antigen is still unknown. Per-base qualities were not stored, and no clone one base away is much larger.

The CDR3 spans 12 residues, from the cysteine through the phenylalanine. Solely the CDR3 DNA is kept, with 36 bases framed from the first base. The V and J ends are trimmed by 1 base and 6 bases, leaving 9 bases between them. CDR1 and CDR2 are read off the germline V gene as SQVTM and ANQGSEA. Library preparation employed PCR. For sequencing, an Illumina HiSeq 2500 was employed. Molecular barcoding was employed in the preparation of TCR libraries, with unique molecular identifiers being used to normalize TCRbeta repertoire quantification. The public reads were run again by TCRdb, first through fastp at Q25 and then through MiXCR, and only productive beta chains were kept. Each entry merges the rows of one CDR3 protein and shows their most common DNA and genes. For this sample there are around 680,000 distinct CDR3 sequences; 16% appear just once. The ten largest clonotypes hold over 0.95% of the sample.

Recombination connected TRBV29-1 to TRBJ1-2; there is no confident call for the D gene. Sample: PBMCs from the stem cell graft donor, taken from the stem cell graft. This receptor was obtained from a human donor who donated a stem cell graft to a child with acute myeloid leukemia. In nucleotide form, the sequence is TGCAGCGTTGAAGTCCCACCCCATGGCTACACCTTC. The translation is CSVEVPPHGYTF. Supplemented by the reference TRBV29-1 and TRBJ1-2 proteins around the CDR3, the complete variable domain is SAVISQKPSRDICQRGTSLTIQCQVDSQVTMMFWYRQQPGQSLTLIATANQGSEATYESGFVIDKFPISRPNLTFSTLTVSNMSPEDSSIYLCSVEVPPHGYTFGSGTRLTVV.